This paragraph reports one T cell receptor beta chain. This clonotype was seen a few times. Its antigen is still unknown. Base qualities are not at hand, and no much larger clone is one base apart. Flow cytometry had shown CD8+CD57+ cell expansion in the patients selected for sequencing. All patients had severe acquired aplastic anemia diagnosed by International Study of Aplastic Anemia and Agranulocytosis and Camitta criteria. No therapy had been received by the patients at the time of blood sampling. In the study, sorted CD4+ and CD8+ blood T cells from patients with severe aplastic anemia and from healthy subjects underwent deep sequencing of TCR repertoires. Patients were enrolled in the USA under clinicaltrials.gov protocols 00001620, 01623167, 00001397, 00071045, 00081523 and 00961064. Ficoll-Paque density gradient centrifugation was used to isolate peripheral blood mononuclear cells. Before DNA extraction, CD4+ and CD8+ T cells were sorted by FACS or by magnetic beads.

V is clipped by 0 bases and J by 8 bases, and the sequence between their germline boundaries is 7 bases long. From the germline V gene (reference sequence), CDR1 is LNHNV and CDR2 is YYDKDF. Measured from the cysteine to the phenylalanine, the CDR3 is 12 residues long. This entry keeps only the CDR3 DNA: 36 bases, framed from base 1. Profiling of TCR beta VDJ combinations and CDR3 sequences used genomic DNA as the template. An Illumina HiSeq 2000 was used for TCR repertoire sequencing. In the source study's methods: TRBV/TRBJ rearrangement plots, CDR3 size and DJ length profiles, and Simpson's diversity index were used to assess repertoires. The most abundant DNA sequence in the deep sequencing data was taken as the immunodominant clone. CDR3 amino acid sequences were checked for sharing across subjects and were also compared against the VDJdb database and published repertoires. TCRdb trimmed the raw reads at Q25, called clones with MiXCR and kept productive beta chains. One record per CDR3 amino acid sequence lists the most common genes and DNA. These V and J calls originate from TCRdb's pipeline instead of the authors' own analysis. The sample table records some 92,000 distinct CDR3 sequences; 55% to 70% of these occur just once. The ten largest clones capture roughly two thirds of the sample.

This record belongs to a study of CD8+CD57+ T cells in acquired aplastic anemia listed by TCRdb under 2018. In the study overall: Extracted DNA from sorted CD4+ and CD8+ cells averaged approximately 3 ug, ranging from roughly 0.2 to 30 ug. CD8+CD57+ expansion was defined as a frequency above the mean frequency observed in healthy subjects. General findings and caveats noted by the study authors: Between patients and healthy controls, no significant difference in CD8+ Simpson's diversity was found (P=0.060). Around 28 CD8+ CDR3 sequences were found to be shared between patients and controls, but these sequences appeared to be highly expressed in patients and within the immunodominant clones of the patients.

Source material: sorted CD4+, CD8+, or CD8+CD57+ T cells (not recorded which) from PBMCs. The receptor's source is a human donor with aplastic anemia. The chain is assembled from TRBV15 and TRBJ1-2; TRBD1 might be the D gene, on 5 matching bases. The CDR3 reads as follows: CATSRDRGGYTF. The nucleotide sequence is given as TGTGCCACCAGCAGAGATAGGGGAGGCTACACCTTC.